The T cell receptor (beta chain) described here comes from a study of blood T cell repertoires in COVID-19. Overall study context: Acute-phase and convalescent COVID-19 samples originated in the United States, Italy and Spain. Sources were T cells, B-cell-depleted T cells, or PBMCs; the material itself was cDNA or gDNA.

CDR3 length equals 13 residues. Germline V gene data show CDR1 as SGHRS and CDR2 as YFSETQ. V lost 3 bases and J lost 0; bases outside the gene matches: 0. Under the authors' procedure: Estimation of nucleated cell counts relied on the amplification of reference gene primers. TCRdb keeps only in-frame clones here, not all; method: immunoSEQ multiplex PCR. V and J calls and clone size come straight from that table; D and trimming were deduced from the DNA. The sample holds some 30,000 clones, 85% seen once. The chain combines TRBV5-1 with TRBJ2-7; TRBD2 aligns across 7 bases. This TCR derives from a woman between 55 and 75 years old with active COVID-19. The sequenced sample consisted of peripheral blood. CDR3 nucleotides: TGCGCCAGCAGCTGGGGGGGCTCCTACGAGCAGTACTTC. It encodes CASSWGGSYEQYF.